The 19 T cell receptor beta chains given below trace back to one sample, sequenced in a study of CD4 and CD8 cells across lung adenocarcinoma regions (dated by TCRdb to 2017 to 2018). Library creation used PCR. The data were produced on a HiSeq X Ten. In-frame beta chains were kept once TCRdb had trimmed the public reads at Q25 with fastp and called clones with MiXCR. Every distinct CDR3 protein forms one entry, paired with its most common genes and DNA. The sample data list around 11,000 distinct CDR3 sequences, and roughly 50% of these were observed just once. 20% of the sample lies in the top ten. The specimen sequenced was CD4+ T cells from the center of a lung tumor. The cell subset or site label for this specimen denotes: tumor center region. These receptor sequences come from a male donor with lung adenocarcinoma. The CD4 and CD8 labels of this study may be unreliable.

Within the sample, this clonotype is medium-sized (0.01 to 0.1%). Germline is not matched at one junction end, which may reflect a read error. The CDR3 nucleotides are TGTGCTAGCAGTACAGGGATGGGGGATGAGCAGTTCTTC. Translated, it gives CASSTGMGDEQFF. The chain uses TRBV7-7 and TRBJ2-1; TRBD1 might be the D (6 bases). The CDR3 totals 13 residues. Germline values: CDR1 SSHAT, CDR2 FNYEAQ (reference sequence).

CDR3 bases: TGTGCCAGCAGCCCGCTTTCGGGGGGCCCCGATACGCAGTATTTT. The encoded protein is CASSPLSGGPDTQYF. The chain has TRBV5-6 and TRBJ2-3; tentative D call: TRBD2 (7 bases). The length of the CDR3 is 15 residues. Germline V gene sequence: CDR1 SGHDT, CDR2 YYEEEE. V was pared by 4 bases and J by 6 bases, with 18 bases between.

The chain is built from TRBV6-1 and TRBJ2-4, with TRBD2 as a possible D gene (7 bases). Germline CDR1 is MNHNS and CDR2 is SASEGT. CDR3 length: 15 residues. The V and J ends lost 11 bases and 13 bases respectively, with 30 bases between them. The CDR3 reads CAAGDGGRGKDTQYF. In DNA, the CDR3 is TGTGCCGCGGGTGACGGGGGGCGTGGGAAAGACACCCAGTACTTC.

This sequence joins TRBV6-1 and TRBJ2-1; D is unclear. Germline V CDR1 and CDR2: MNHNS, SASEGT. This CDR3 is built from 17 residues. Trimming cost V 2 bases and J 2 bases, with 16 bases left between them. CDR3 sequence reads: CASSEIRGYLTYNEQFF. The CDR3 DNA reads as TGTGCCAGCAGTGAAATCCGCGGCTACCTTACCTACAATGAGCAGTTCTTC.

This chain connects TRBV7-2 to TRBJ2-3, with D possibly being TRBD1 or TRBD2 (5 bases each). The DNA end favors TRBJ2-5, so the J call may be wrong. Germline lookup yields CDR1 SGHTA and CDR2 FQGNSA. The CDR3 sequence is 16 residues long. In nucleotides, the CDR3 is TGTGCCAGCAGCTTCCAGGGCACTAGTCGGGCGGAGACCCAGTACTTC. It encodes CASSFQGTSRAETQYF.

V usage is TRBV6-1 and J usage is TRBJ2-1, with 13 bases aligning to TRBD2. Unmatched junction bases numbered 10, after V lost 10 bases and J lost 7 bases. This CDR3 has 15 residues. Germline CDR1 is MNHNS and CDR2 is SASEGT. CDR3: CATYKPGLAGNEQFF. The CDR3 region has the DNA TGTGCCACGTACAAACCGGGACTAGCGGGAAATGAGCAGTTCTTC.

In its sample, this clonotype was seen once. The rearrangement uses TRBV6-1 and TRBJ2-3; tentatively, D is TRBD2 (5 bases). The DNA end favors TRBJ2-7, so the J call may be wrong. Germline V gene lookup returns CDR1 MNHNS and CDR2 SASEGT. The CDR3 consists of 14 residues. The CDR3 nucleotides read TGTGCCAGCAGTCTCCGGGAAGCCACAGACACGCAGTACTTC. This codes for CASSLREATDTQYF.

This clonotype was detected only a few times. V usage is TRBV6-5 and J usage is TRBJ2-5; D ambiguous. TRBJ2-7 matches the DNA end more closely, so the J call is doubtful. The CDR3 has 14 residues. Germline CDR1 is MNHEY and CDR2 is SVGAGI. The CDR3 bases are TGTGCCAGCAGTTACTCGACTGAGACCTACGAGCAGTACTTC. It translates to CASSYSTETYEQYF.

The V call is TRBV6-4, the J call TRBJ2-4, with D maybe TRBD2 (6 bases). The V end lost 8 bases, the J end lost 12 bases, and 29 bases lay between the germline ends. Germline V lookup: CDR1 MRHNA, CDR2 SNTAGT. This CDR3 has 16 amino acids. This CDR3 is CASRVSGLRAKDTQYF. The CDR3 DNA follows: TGTGCCAGCCGCGTCTCGGGACTCAGAGCCAAAGACACTCAGTACTTC.

J is TRBJ2-1 and V is TRBV11-2; tentative D call: TRBD2 (6 bases). Germline V gives CDR1 SGHAT, CDR2 FQNNGV. The CDR3 covers 15 residues. Trimming stripped 2 bases from V and 7 bases from J, with 15 bases between. The DNA for the CDR3 is TGTGCCAGCAGCTTATGGGGCGGGGATGAGAATGAGCAGTTCTTC. This translates into CASSLWGGDENEQFF.

CDR3 loop: CASSDPLRNEQFF. The CDR3 bases are TGTGCCAGCAGTGACCCCCTTAGAAATGAGCAGTTCTTC. The rearrangement uses TRBV6-1 and TRBJ2-1; D gene unclear. This CDR3 has 13 residues. The V end was cut by 3 bases, the J end by 7 bases, with 10 bases between. Germline V CDR1 and CDR2: MNHNS, SASEGT.

With respect to this clonotype: The DNA is omitted, as the CDR3 cannot be located on it reliably, and the CDR3 follows TCRdb's listing. The chain has TRBV6-1 and TRBJ2-2; the table's D call of TRBD1 was not tested on the DNA. Germline V gene lookup returns CDR1 MNHNS and CDR2 SASEGT. The CDR3 extends over 17 residues, inclusive of both ends. This chain's CDR3 is CASSVDVGAGSTGAQFF.

This clonotype was counted only a few times. The V call is TRBV4-1, the J call TRBJ1-5; D gene uncertain. V was trimmed by 1 base and J by 5 bases, leaving 6 bases between them. This CDR3 is built from 13 residues. Per the germline V gene, CDR1 is MGHRA and CDR2 is YSYEKL. The CDR3 is CASSQGRDQPQHF. The CDR3 coding sequence is TGCGCCAGCAGCCAAGGGAGAGATCAGCCCCAGCATTTT.

CDR3 sequence: CANRRQGTYNEQFF. CDR3 DNA sequence: TGTGCCAACAGGAGACAGGGTACCTACAATGAGCAGTTCTTC. The chain carries TRBV10-3 and TRBJ2-1; 7 bases are a match to TRBD1. With 10 bases clipped from V and 2 bases from J, the junction kept 8 bases outside the gene matches. Per germline, CDR1 ENHRY and CDR2 SYGVKD. This CDR3 is built from 14 residues.

This clonotype has a handful of counts. V and J are TRBV4-1 and TRBJ2-1; 9 positions agree with TRBD2. The CDR3 is 17 residues long. After removal of 1 base from V and 0 bases from J, the junction contained 4 bases not matched to a gene. CDR1 and CDR2 from the germline V gene are MGHRA and YSYEKL. The CDR3 DNA sequence: TGCGCCAGCAGCCAAGGCCCTAGCGGGGTCTCCTACAATGAGCAGTTCTTC. This translates into CASSQGPSGVSYNEQFF.

Regarding this clonotype: The junction differs from germline at one of its ends, possibly a read error. J is TRBJ2-5 and V is TRBV27; 10 positions agree with TRBD1. This CDR3 is 13 amino acids long. Looked up from germline, CDR1 is MNHEY and CDR2 is SMNVEV (reference sequence). The CDR3 reads CASSLGPGTGVVF. The CDR3 DNA reads as TGTGCCAGCAGTTTAGGGCCCGGGACAGGGGTAGTCTTC.

The chain employs TRBV4-2 and TRBJ1-6; no firm D call. V was clipped by 1 base and J by 5 bases, with 9 bases between them. The CDR3 loop spans 15 amino acids. The germline CDR1 and CDR2 sequences are LGHNA and YNFKEQ. CDR3 amino acids: CASSQARGDNSPLHF. CDR3 nucleotide sequence: TGTGCCAGCAGCCAAGCTCGGGGAGATAATTCACCCCTCCACTTT.

This clonotype was detected a few times. The chain has TRBV6-4 and TRBJ2-3; TRBD2 is a possible D gene (6 bases). Germline V gene lookup returns CDR1 MRHNA and CDR2 SNTAGT. The CDR3 has 16 residues. Trimming took 3 bases from V and 0 from J, leaving 13 bases between them. This CDR3 is CASSERAGGSTDTQYF. Written as DNA, the CDR3 is TGTGCCAGCAGTGAGAGGGCTGGAGGGAGCACAGATACGCAGTATTTT.

By its share, this clonotype is large (0.1 to 1%). The J gene is TRBJ2-1, the V gene TRBV6-1; a weak D match, TRBD2 (6 bases). CDR1 is MNHNS and CDR2 is SASEGT in the germline V gene. Trimming removed 4 bases from V and 8 bases from J, with 12 bases in between. CDR3 length equals 13 residues. In DNA form, the CDR3 reads TGTGCCAGCAGTGGGACTACTTTCCATGAGCAGTTCTTC. This translates into CASSGTTFHEQFF.